Below, one TCR beta chain is given with its context. This clone was picked up a small number of times. Its antigen is still unknown. Base qualities are not at hand, and no much larger clone is one base apart. The record originates from a study of T cell responses to AZD1222 COVID-19 vaccine (dated by TCRdb to the early 2020s). With regard to the full study: A total of 233 trial participants underwent TCR sequencing, of whom nearly 210 had received two doses of AZD1222 and approximately 25 had received two doses of the MenACWY control vaccine. Trial participants were enrolled by age into subgroups of 18-55, 56-69 and 70-plus years, and about 150, 27 and 61 TCR-sequenced participants, respectively, were included in these subgroups.

The CDR3 regions of human TCRbeta chains were analyzed by immunosequencing. Per the original workflow: Repertoire TCRs were matched against a reference library of SARS-CoV-2-specific TCRs generated with the MIRA antigen-specificity platform. Breadth was defined as the fraction of unique TCRs that were SARS-CoV-2-associated. Depth was defined as the fraction of total T cells that were SARS-CoV-2-associated. Using the MIRA data, each spike-specific TCR was assigned both to the spike region to which the TCR was reactive and to a CD4 or CD8 class. Log10-transformed breadth and depth values were compared by one-way ANOVA with Sidak's multiple comparisons tests. The clones in this table, taken by TCRdb from immuneACCESS, are in-frame only. Not every clone is retained; where verified, under half of the shortfall comes from an unresolved V gene, and the cause of the rest is unknown. D and trimming were read from the DNA, whereas the V and J calls and clone size are those reported in that table. The table for this sample lists 120,000 to 150,000 clones; approximately 89% of them were counted only once. The biggest ten clones account for about 3.3% of the sample.

Trimming takes 0 bases from V and 8 bases from J, and the germline ends sit 11 bases apart. From the cysteine through the phenylalanine, the CDR3 covers 13 amino acids. Only the CDR3 DNA stays, 39 bases, in frame from base 1. CDR1 is given as SGHRS and CDR2 as YFSETQ, both from the germline V gene. This specimen's time point label, per the study, means: baseline before first vaccination. The treatment or condition label, read with the paper, signifies: meningococcal conjugate vaccine given as trial control. The vaccinee samples were drawn from two UK trials, COV001 and COV002, one of which was a single-blind randomized controlled phase 2/3 trial testing AZD1222 (ChAdOx1 nCoV-19) in healthy adults. Trial participant PBMC samples were collected at day 0 and day 28 after the second dose for TCRbeta chain sequencing. Broad study findings and their caveats: After two AZD1222 doses, both the breadth and the depth of spike-specific TCRs were significantly higher than at day 0 and than in MenACWY recipients. Reportedly, close to half of the unique spike-specific TCRs recognized epitopes lying outside the regions that are mutated in the B.1.351 and B.1.1.7 variants. Conclusions about previously exposed vaccinees were limited because only 6 or 7 AZD1222 recipients were SARS-CoV-2 seropositive at baseline. Participants were mostly white British, with more females than males. The authors suggested clonal diversity may have been underestimated. Because no day 14 peak-response samples were available, repertoires were characterized only after the peak T cell response. Vaccine-associated CD4 TCRs spanned the whole spike protein, with dominant responses in regions 160-218 and 743-854. In the small 56-69-year group, the increase in depth fell short of significance, most likely because of low power.

Here the sequenced sample was peripheral blood, taken on day 0 of MenACWY control vaccination. The rearrangement joined TRBV5-1 to TRBJ1-2; perhaps TRBD1 is the D gene, with 6 bases matching. This TCR was recovered from an adult in good health. Here is the DNA: TGCGCCAGCAGCTTGGCACAGGGAGAAGGCTACACCTTC. Its protein is CASSLAQGEGYTF. Joined to the reference TRBV5-1 and TRBJ1-2 proteins, this CDR3 gives the full variable domain: KAGVTQTPRYLIKTRGQQVTLSCSPISGHRSVSWYQQTPGQGLQFLFEYFSETQRNKGNFPGRFSGRQFSNSRSEMNVSTLELGDSALYLCASSLAQGEGYTFGSGTRLTVV.